The T cell receptor beta chain described here comes from a study of T cells after yellow fever vaccination. The V gene's germline CDR1 is SQVTM and CDR2 ANQGSEA. The CDR3 is made up of 16 amino acids. Unmatched junction bases numbered 11, after V lost 3 bases and J lost 6 bases. Via MiXCR, TCRdb re-called the 5' RACE reads, giving one row per CDR3 protein. The top ten clones hold around 0.49% of a sample with roughly 250,000 distinct CDR3 sequences, 13% of them seen once. Study outcomes and limitations: One caveat is that FACS-sorted repertoires could contain abundant clonotypes contaminating from the bulk population.

This clonotype was seen a few times. Its antigen is not known. The chain combines TRBV29-1 with TRBJ2-2, with 9 bases fitting TRBD1. The source of this sequence is a man younger than 45 who received the YFV17D yellow fever vaccine. Sequencing was performed on CD4+ T cells sorted from PBMCs, taken 45 days after the yellow fever booster vaccination. The CDR3: CSVEGLEDRGSGELFF. In DNA, the CDR3 is TGCAGCGTTGAGGGGCTAGAGGACAGGGGTTCCGGGGAGCTGTTTTTT.